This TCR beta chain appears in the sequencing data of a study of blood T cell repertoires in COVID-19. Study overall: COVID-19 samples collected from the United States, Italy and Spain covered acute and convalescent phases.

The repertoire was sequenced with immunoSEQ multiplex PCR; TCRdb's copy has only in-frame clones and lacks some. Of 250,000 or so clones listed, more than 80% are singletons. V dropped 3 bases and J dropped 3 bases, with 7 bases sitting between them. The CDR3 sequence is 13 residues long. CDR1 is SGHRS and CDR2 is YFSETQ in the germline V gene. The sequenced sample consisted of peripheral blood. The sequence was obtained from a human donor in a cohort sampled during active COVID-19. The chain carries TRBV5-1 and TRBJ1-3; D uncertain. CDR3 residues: CASSSNSGNTIYF. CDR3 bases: TGCGCCAGCAGCTCGAACAGTGGAAACACCATATATTTT.